The text below deals with one T cell receptor beta chain. This sample includes further DNA sequences coding for the same CDR3. Trimming removed 6 bases at V and 3 bases at J, with 9 bases between. This CDR3 is 12 amino acids long. These data originate in a study of blood T cell repertoires in COVID-19. Using immunoSEQ multiplex PCR, the repertoire was profiled, and TCRdb retains in-frame clones only, with some absent. The data contain 250,000 to 300,000 clones, roughly 88% of them singletons. The sequencing sample was made of PBMCs or T cells enriched from blood (not recorded which). This TCR was recovered from a woman aged 40 to 50 with acute COVID-19. The chain couples TRBV12-3 or TRBV12-4 to TRBJ2-7; tentative D call: TRBD1 (5 bases). CDR3 loop: CASRGQGYEQYF. DNA of the CDR3: TGTGCCAGCAGAGGGCAGGGCTACGAGCAGTACTTC.